A single sample gave rise to the 5 T cell receptor beta chains below, sequenced in a study of OX40 agonist ivuxolimab in advanced cancers. Library preparation was by the immunoSEQ multiplex PCR assay. TCRdb holds this immuneACCESS table with in-frame rearrangements only. Some clones are missing; in checked studies, unresolved V genes explain under half, and the rest has no known cause. Recorded for this sample are 100,000 or so clones; roughly 87% of them occurred a single time. The ten largest make up 0.31% of the sample. The sequenced sample was CD4+ or CD8+ T cells sorted from blood, obtained in a trial of the OX40 agonist ivuxolimab. These TCRs come from an adult with an advanced solid tumor such as melanoma, head and neck, liver or kidney cancer.

The rearrangement uses TRBV5-6 and TRBJ2-7; D gene uncertain. This CDR3 spans 12 amino acids. The germline gives CDR1 SGHDT, CDR2 YYEEEE. V was clipped by 0 bases and J by 2 bases, with 3 bases between them. CDR3 DNA: TGTGCCAGCAGCTTGGAACCCTACGAGCAGTACTTC. Its translation is CASSLEPYEQYF.

The chain has TRBV7-9 and TRBJ1-4; TRBD1 agrees at 7 bases. The CDR3 has 15 amino acids. With 3 bases clipped from V and 0 bases from J, the junction kept 1 base outside the gene matches. Germline V gene lookup returns CDR1 SEHNR and CDR2 FQNEAQ (reference sequence). The CDR3 nucleotides read TGTGCCAGCAGCTTGGACAGGTCAACTAATGAAAAACTGTTTTTT. Translating it yields CASSLDRSTNEKLFF.

The rearrangement uses TRBV19 and TRBJ1-1; D possibly corresponds to TRBD1 (5 bases). The ends were cut back, 3 bases at V and 9 bases at J, with 20 bases in the middle. This CDR3 is 15 amino acids long. Per the germline V gene, CDR1 is LNHDA and CDR2 is SQIVND (reference sequence). The CDR3 reads CASSILDRPDRKAFF. The CDR3 DNA is TGTGCCAGTAGTATCCTCGACAGACCAGATAGAAAAGCTTTCTTT.

V usage is TRBV11-2 and J usage is TRBJ2-3; 9 nucleotides align to TRBD2. The germline gives CDR1 SGHAT, CDR2 FQNNGV. V was pared by 4 bases and J by 1 base, with 3 bases of the junction left unmatched. This CDR3 comprises 15 residues. The CDR3 reads CASSSGGGGTDTQYF. The CDR3 nucleotides read TGTGCCAGCAGCTCGGGCGGGGGGGGCACAGATACGCAGTATTTT.

The rearrangement links TRBV6-1 to TRBJ1-1; TRBD1 matches at 7 bases. J gave up 4 bases and V 6 bases, and 5 bases lay outside the gene matches. Germline V CDR1 and CDR2: MNHNS, SASEGT. The CDR3 spans 13 residues. The CDR3 spells CASRDRAPTEAFF. The DNA for the CDR3 is TGTGCCAGCAGAGACAGGGCCCCCACTGAAGCTTTCTTT.